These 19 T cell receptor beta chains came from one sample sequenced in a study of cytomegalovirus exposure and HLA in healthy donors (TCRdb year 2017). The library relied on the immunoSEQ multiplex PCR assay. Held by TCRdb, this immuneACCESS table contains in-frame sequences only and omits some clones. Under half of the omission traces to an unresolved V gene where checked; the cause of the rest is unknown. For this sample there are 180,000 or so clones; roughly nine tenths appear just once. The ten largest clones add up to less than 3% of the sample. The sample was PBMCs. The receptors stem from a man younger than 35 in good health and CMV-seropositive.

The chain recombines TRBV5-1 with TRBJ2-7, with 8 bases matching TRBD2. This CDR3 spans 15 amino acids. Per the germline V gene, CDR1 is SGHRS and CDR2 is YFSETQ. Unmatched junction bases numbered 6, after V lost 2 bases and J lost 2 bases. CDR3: CASSLLTSGTYEQYF. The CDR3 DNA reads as TGCGCCAGCAGCTTATTAACTAGCGGAACCTACGAGCAGTACTTC.

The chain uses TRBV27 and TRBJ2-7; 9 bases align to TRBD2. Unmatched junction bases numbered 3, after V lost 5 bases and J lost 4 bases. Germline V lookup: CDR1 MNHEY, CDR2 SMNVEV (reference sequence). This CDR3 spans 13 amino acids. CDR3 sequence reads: CASSPGLAYEQYF. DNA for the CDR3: TGTGCCAGCAGTCCGGGACTAGCATACGAGCAGTACTTC.

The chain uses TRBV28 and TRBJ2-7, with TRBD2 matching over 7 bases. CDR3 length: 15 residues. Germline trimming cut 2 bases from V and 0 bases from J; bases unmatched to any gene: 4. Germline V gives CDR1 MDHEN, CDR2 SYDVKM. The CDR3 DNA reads TGTGCCAGCAGTTTACTAGCGGAGAACTCCTACGAGCAGTACTTC. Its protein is CASSLLAENSYEQYF.

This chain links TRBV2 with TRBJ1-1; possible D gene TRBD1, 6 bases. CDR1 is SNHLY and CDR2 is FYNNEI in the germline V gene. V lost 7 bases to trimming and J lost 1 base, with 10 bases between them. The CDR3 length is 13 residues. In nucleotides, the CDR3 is TGTGCCAGCAAAGGACAGCCGAACACTGAAGCTTTCTTT. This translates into CASKGQPNTEAFF. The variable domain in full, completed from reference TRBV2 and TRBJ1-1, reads EPEVTQTPSHQVTQMGQEVILRCVPISNHLYFYWYRQILGQKVEFLVSFYNNEISEKSEIFDDQFSVERPDGSNFTLKIRSTKLEDSAMYFCASKGQPNTEAFFGQGTRLTVV.

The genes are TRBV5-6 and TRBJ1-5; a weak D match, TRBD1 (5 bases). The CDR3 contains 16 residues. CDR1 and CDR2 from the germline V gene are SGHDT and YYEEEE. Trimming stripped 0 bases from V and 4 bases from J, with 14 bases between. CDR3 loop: CASSLAQQALNQPQHF. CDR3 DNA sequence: TGTGCCAGCAGCTTGGCTCAACAGGCGCTTAATCAGCCCCAGCATTTT.

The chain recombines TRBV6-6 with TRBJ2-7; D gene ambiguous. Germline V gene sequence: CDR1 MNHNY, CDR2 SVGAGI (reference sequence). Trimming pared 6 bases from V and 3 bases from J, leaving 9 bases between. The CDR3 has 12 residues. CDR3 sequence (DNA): TGTGCCAGCAGCCACCAGGACTACGAGCAGTACTTC. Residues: CASSHQDYEQYF.

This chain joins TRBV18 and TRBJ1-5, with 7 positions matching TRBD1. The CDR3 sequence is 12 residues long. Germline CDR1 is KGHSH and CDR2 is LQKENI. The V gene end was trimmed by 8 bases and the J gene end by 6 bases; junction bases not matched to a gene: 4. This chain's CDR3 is CASRQGSQPQHF. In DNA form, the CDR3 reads TGTGCCAGCCGACAGGGAAGTCAGCCCCAGCATTTT. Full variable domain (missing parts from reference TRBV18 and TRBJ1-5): NAGVMQNPRHLVRRRGQEARLRCSPMKGHSHVYWYRQLPEEGLKFMVYLQKENIIDESGMPKERFSAEFPKEGPSILRIQQVVRGDSAAYFCASRQGSQPQHFGDGTRLSIL.

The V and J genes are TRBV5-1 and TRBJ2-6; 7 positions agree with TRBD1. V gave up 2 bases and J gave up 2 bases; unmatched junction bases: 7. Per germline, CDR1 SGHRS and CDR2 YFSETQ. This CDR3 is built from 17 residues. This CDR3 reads CASSLGQGVTGANVLTF. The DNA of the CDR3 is TGCGCCAGCAGCTTAGGTCAGGGGGTAACTGGGGCCAACGTCCTGACTTTC.

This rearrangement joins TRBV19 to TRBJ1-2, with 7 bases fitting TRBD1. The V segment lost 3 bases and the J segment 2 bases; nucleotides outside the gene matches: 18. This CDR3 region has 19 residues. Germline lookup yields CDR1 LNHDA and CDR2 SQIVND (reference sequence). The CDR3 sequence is CASSMNVIPRGKNNYGYTF. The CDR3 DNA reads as TGTGCCAGTAGTATGAATGTTATCCCCAGGGGGAAGAACAACTATGGCTACACCTTC.

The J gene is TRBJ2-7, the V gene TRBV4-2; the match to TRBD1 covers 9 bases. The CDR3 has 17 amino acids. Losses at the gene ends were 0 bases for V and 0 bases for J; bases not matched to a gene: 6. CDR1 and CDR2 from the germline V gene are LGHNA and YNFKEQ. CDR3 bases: TGTGCCAGCAGCCAAGACACCGGGACAGGGAGCTCCTACGAGCAGTACTTC. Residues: CASSQDTGTGSSYEQYF.

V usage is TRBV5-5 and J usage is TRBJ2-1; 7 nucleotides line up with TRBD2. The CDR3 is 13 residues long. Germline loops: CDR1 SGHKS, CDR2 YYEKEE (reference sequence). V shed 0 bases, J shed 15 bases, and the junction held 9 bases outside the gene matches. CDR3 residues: CASSLAPSGVRFF. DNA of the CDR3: TGTGCCAGCAGCTTGGCCCCCAGCGGGGTTCGGTTCTTC.

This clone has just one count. CDR3 coding DNA: TGTGCCAGCAGGTTAGGGGGTCTGAGCTATGGCTACACCTTC. Its translation is CASRLGGLSYGYTF. The chain is built from TRBV6-5 and TRBJ1-2; D possibly corresponds to TRBD1 (6 bases). Trimming stripped 6 bases from V and 4 bases from J, with 15 bases between. In germline, CDR1 is MNHEY, CDR2 SVGAGI. The length of the CDR3 is 14 residues.

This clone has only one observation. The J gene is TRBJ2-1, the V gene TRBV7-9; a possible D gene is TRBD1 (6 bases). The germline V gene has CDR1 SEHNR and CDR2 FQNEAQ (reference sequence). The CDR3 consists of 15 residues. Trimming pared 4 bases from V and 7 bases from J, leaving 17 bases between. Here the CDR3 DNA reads TGTGCCAGCAGCTCTACAGGGATCCCTCGTAATGAGCAGTTCTTC. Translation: CASSSTGIPRNEQFF.

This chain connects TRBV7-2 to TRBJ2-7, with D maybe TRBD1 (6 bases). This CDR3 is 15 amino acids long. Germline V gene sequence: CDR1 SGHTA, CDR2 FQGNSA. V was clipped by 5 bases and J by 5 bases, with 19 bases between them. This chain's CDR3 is CASSRLRTVSNEQYF. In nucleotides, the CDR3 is TGTGCCAGCAGCCGCCTGAGGACAGTATCGAACGAGCAGTACTTC.

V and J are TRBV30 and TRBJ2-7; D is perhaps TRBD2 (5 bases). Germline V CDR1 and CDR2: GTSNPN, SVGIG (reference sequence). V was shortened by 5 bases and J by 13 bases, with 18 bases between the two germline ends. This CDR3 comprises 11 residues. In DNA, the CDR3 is TGTGCCTGGGTTTCGGGGAAGAGTCGATACTTC. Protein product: CAWVSGKSRYF.

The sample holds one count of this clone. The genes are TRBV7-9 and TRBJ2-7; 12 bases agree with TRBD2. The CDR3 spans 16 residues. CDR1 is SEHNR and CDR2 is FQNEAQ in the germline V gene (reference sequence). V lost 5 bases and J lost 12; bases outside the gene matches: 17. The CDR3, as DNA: TGTGCCAGCAGCCCAAGACTAGCGGGGGAGCCTATTCTATTGTACTTC. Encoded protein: CASSPRLAGEPILLYF.

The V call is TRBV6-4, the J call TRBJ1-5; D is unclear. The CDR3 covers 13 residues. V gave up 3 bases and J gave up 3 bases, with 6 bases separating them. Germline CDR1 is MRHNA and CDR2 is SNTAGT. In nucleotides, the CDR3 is TGTGCCAGCAGTGAGAGGGTCAATCAGCCCCAGCATTTT. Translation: CASSERVNQPQHF.

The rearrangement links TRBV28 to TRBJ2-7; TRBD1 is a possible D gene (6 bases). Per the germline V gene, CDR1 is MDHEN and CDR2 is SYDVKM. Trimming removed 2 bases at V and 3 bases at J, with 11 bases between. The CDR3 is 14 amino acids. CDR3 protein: CASSLPPGDYEQYF. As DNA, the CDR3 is TGTGCCAGCAGTTTACCCCCAGGGGACTACGAGCAGTACTTC. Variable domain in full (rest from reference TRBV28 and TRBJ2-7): DVKVTQSSRYLVKRTGEKVFLECVQDMDHENMFWYRQDPGLGLRLIYFSYDVKMKEKGDIPEGYSVSREKKERFSLILESASTNQTSMYLCASSLPPGDYEQYFGPGTRLTVT.

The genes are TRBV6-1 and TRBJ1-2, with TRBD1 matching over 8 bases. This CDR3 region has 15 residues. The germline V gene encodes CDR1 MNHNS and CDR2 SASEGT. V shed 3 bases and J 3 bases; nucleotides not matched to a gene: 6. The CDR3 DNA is TGTGCCAGCAGTGACCCCGAGACAGGGGACTATGGCTACACCTTC. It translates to CASSDPETGDYGYTF.